This passage covers 9 T cell receptor beta chains from one sample sequenced in a study of blood T cell repertoires in COVID-19. Repertoires were generated with immunoSEQ multiplex PCR, while TCRdb's copy carries only in-frame clones and drops some. The top ten clones hold about a sixth of a sample with some 270,000 clones, 84% of them seen once. The sequenced sample was peripheral blood. Receptors originate from a person aged 70 to 79 with COVID-19, enrolled during active disease.

The chain couples TRBV24-1 to TRBJ2-3; D is unclear. The CDR3 runs to 16 residues. The germline V gene has CDR1 KGHDR and CDR2 SFDVKD. V lost 2 bases and J 2 bases, leaving 13 bases between the germline ends. CDR3 sequence reads: CATSDSGRGYTDTQYF. As DNA, the CDR3 is TGTGCCACCAGTGATTCGGGTCGCGGTTACACAGATACGCAGTATTTT.

The genes are TRBV6-6 and TRBJ2-2, with 9 bases aligning to TRBD1. The CDR3 consists of 15 residues. V lost 5 bases to trimming and J lost 6 bases; unmatched junction nucleotides: 7. Germline V lookup: CDR1 MNHNY, CDR2 SVGAGI (reference sequence). CDR3 sequence: CASSHGTGGAGELFF. DNA for the CDR3: TGTGCCAGCAGTCACGGAACAGGGGGCGCCGGGGAGCTGTTTTTT.

This rearrangement joins TRBV27 to TRBJ2-5; a possible D gene is TRBD1 (5 bases). Germline CDR1 reads MNHEY; CDR2 reads SMNVEV (reference sequence). Trimming removed 5 bases at V and 5 bases at J, with 18 bases between. This CDR3 has 15 amino acids. This CDR3 is CASSPQGDSWETQYF. Written as DNA, the CDR3 is TGTGCCAGCAGTCCTCAAGGGGATTCATGGGAGACCCAGTACTTC.

The rearrangement joins TRBV28 to TRBJ1-6, with D tentatively TRBD1 (6 bases). V was pared by 5 bases and J by 9 bases, with 14 bases between. CDR1 and CDR2 (germline): MDHEN, SYDVKM. The CDR3 sequence is 14 residues long. CDR3 amino acids: CASSPTGFASPLHF. The CDR3 DNA reads as TGTGCCAGCAGTCCAACAGGGTTTGCTTCACCCCTCCACTTT.

This clone was seen just once. The rearrangement links TRBV3-1 (or the pseudogene TRBV3-2) to TRBJ1-1; no clear D gene. V was shortened by 5 bases and J by 1 base, with 8 bases between the two germline ends. CDR1 is LGHDT and CDR2 is YNNKEL in the germline V gene (reference sequence). This CDR3 region has 13 residues. The CDR3 sequence is CASSYSPNTEAFF. The CDR3 coding sequence is TGTGCCAGCAGCTACTCCCCGAACACTGAAGCTTTCTTT.

This clone was seen a single time. The genes are TRBV3-1 (or the pseudogene TRBV3-2) and TRBJ2-1; 8 bases align to TRBD2. CDR1 LGHDT and CDR2 YNNKEL come from the germline V gene (reference sequence). The junction had 4 bases not matched to a gene; V was cut back by 2 bases and J by 7 bases. The length of the CDR3 is 14 residues. CDR3: CASSQRGGLNEQFF. Here the CDR3 DNA reads TGTGCCAGCAGCCAACGGGGGGGGTTGAATGAGCAGTTCTTC.

CDR3 sequence reads: CASSIGESGTDNSPLHF. In DNA form, the CDR3 reads TGTGCCAGTAGTATAGGAGAAAGCGGGACGGATAATTCACCCCTCCACTTT. The J gene is TRBJ1-6, the V gene TRBV19; perhaps TRBD1 as D (5 bases). Trimming cost V 1 base and J 5 bases, with 15 bases left between them. The CDR3 is 17 amino acids. Germline CDR1 LNHDA, CDR2 SQIVND (reference sequence).

The chain is built from TRBV7-7 and TRBJ2-1; 7 nucleotides match TRBD2. Germline V gene data show CDR1 as SSHAT and CDR2 as FNYEAQ (reference sequence). V shed 4 bases and J 0 bases; nucleotides not matched to a gene: 3. The CDR3 loop spans 15 amino acids. CDR3 region: CASSSRTSSYNEQFF. The CDR3 nucleotides read TGTGCCAGCAGCTCAAGGACTAGCTCCTACAATGAGCAGTTCTTC.

This chain links TRBV28 with TRBJ1-2; 8 bases match TRBD1. Germline values: CDR1 MDHEN, CDR2 SYDVKM. V dropped 8 bases and J dropped 3; count of bases not matched to a gene: 11. CDR3 length: 15 residues. CDR3 nucleotides: TGTGCCAGCCGATCTGCCGCGGACAGGGACTATGGCTACACCTTC. Translating gives CASRSAADRDYGYTF.